This T cell receptor (beta chain) was observed in a study of cytomegalovirus exposure and HLA in healthy donors. V was pared by 2 bases and J by 9 bases, with 6 bases between. The germline V gene has CDR1 SGHDT and CDR2 YYEEEE. This CDR3 is 11 amino acids long. PCR involved 60 Vbeta and 13 Jbeta primers. TCRdb keeps only in-frame clones here, not all; method: immunoSEQ multiplex PCR. The sample yields some 98,000 clones, about two thirds seen once. Healthy bone marrow donors made up the cohort. Study-wide results and limits: Roughly uniform depth of sequencing across donors was assumed in presence/absence analyses. Previous analysis showed most TCR beta V segments were productive about 87% or about 30% of the time.

This clone was observed a handful of times. Its target is not known. Sequencing input: PBMCs. The chain has TRBV5-6 and TRBJ2-1; D is undetermined. The sequence came from a man over 45 in good health and CMV-seronegative. The CDR3 region has the DNA TGTGCCAGCAGCTTCGGCGGTGAGCAGTTCTTC. It yields the protein CASSFGGEQFF.